The clone carrying this TCR beta chain was seen more than once but under ten times. This entry comes from a study of beta chain features in type 1 diabetes. This CDR3 comprises 16 residues. V lost 1 base and J 12 bases, leaving 22 bases between the germline ends. Looked up from germline, CDR1 is PRHDT and CDR2 is FYEKMQ (reference sequence). The authors reverse transcribed all of the isolated RNA, so sequencing captured expressed TCRB transcripts. The protocol was immunoSEQ multiplex PCR, while the TCRdb copy is restricted to in-frame clones and leaves out a portion. The sample includes roughly 370,000 clones, around 13% of them seen just once.

This chain uses TRBV13 with TRBJ2-1; possibly TRBD1 for D (6 bases). This TCR was recovered from a man aged 25 to 40 in good health. The sequenced sample was naive CD4+ T cells from blood. As DNA, the CDR3 is TGTGCCAGCAGCTTAGCTTCCCTTGCGTACAGGGAATGGCAGTTCTTC. This sequence encodes CASSLASLAYREWQFF.